Presented here are 13 T cell receptor beta chains from one specimen sequenced in a study of blood T cell repertoires in COVID-19. The table came from immunoSEQ multiplex PCR; TCRdb's copy has only in-frame clones and leaves some out. The table lists approximately 74,000 clones, approximately 89% of them singletons. Sequenced material: peripheral blood. The receptors were gathered from a woman in her fifties or sixties with active COVID-19.

The rearrangement uses TRBV19 and TRBJ2-7; 9 bases agree with TRBD2. Germline V gene sequence: CDR1 LNHDA, CDR2 SQIVND (reference sequence). The CDR3 contains 14 residues. With V trimmed by 4 bases and J by 2 bases, 3 bases remained unmatched. The chain's CDR3 is CASSSSGGTYEQYF. The CDR3 nucleotides are TGTGCCAGTAGTAGTAGCGGGGGAACCTACGAGCAGTACTTC.

This clone was detected once. The CDR3 DNA reads as TGTGCCAGCAGCTTAAATGCGGGGTCCTATGGCTACACCTTC. Amino acids: CASSLNAGSYGYTF. The chain links TRBV11-2 to TRBJ1-2; D not certain. The ends were cut back, 2 bases at V and 4 bases at J, with 11 bases in the middle. The CDR3 spans 14 residues. Germline CDR1 SGHAT, CDR2 FQNNGV.

The rearrangement links TRBV13 to TRBJ2-5, with D perhaps TRBD2 (6 bases). Germline V lookup: CDR1 PRHDT, CDR2 FYEKMQ (reference sequence). Trimming removed 5 bases at V and 1 base at J, with 11 bases between. CDR3 length: 14 amino acids. The CDR3 DNA reads as TGTGCCAGCAGCACCGTCGGGGGCCAAGAGACCCAGTACTTC. Translated: CASSTVGGQETQYF. The full variable domain, completed using reference TRBV13 and TRBJ2-5, is AAGVIQSPRHLIKEKRETATLKCYPIPRHDTVYWYQQGPGQDPQFLISFYEKMQSDKGSIPDRFSAQQFSDYHSELNMSSLELGDSALYFCASSTVGGQETQYFGPGTRLLVL.

The V call is TRBV28, the J call TRBJ2-4; 10 bases map to TRBD2. Germline CDR1 and CDR2: MDHEN and SYDVKM. This CDR3 spans 15 amino acids. Germline trimming cut 8 bases from V and 7 bases from J; bases unmatched to any gene: 11. CDR3 amino acids: CASGLAGATGNIQYF. CDR3 sequence (DNA): TGTGCCAGCGGGCTAGCGGGAGCCACCGGGAACATTCAGTACTTC.

The chain couples TRBV5-4 to TRBJ2-3; 13 bases are a match to TRBD2. The CDR3 is 17 residues long. Germline V gives CDR1 SGHNT, CDR2 YYREEE (reference sequence). Trimming took 4 bases from V and 7 from J; bases not matched to a gene: 12. The CDR3 sequence is CASSADLSGLAGYTQYF. CDR3 nucleotides: TGTGCCAGCAGCGCGGACTTATCGGGACTAGCGGGATATACGCAGTATTTT.

J is TRBJ2-7 and V is TRBV5-8, with TRBD1 as a possible D gene (6 bases). The CDR3 length is 14 residues. The V gene lost 5 bases and the J gene lost 4 bases, with 16 bases spanning the gap. Germline V CDR1 and CDR2: SGHTS, YDEGEE. DNA of the CDR3: TGTGCCAGCAGTCGGGACATCCGTGAATACGAGCAGTACTTC. Protein: CASSRDIREYEQYF.

The chain employs TRBV3-1 (or the pseudogene TRBV3-2) and TRBJ2-7; TRBD1 agrees at 10 bases. This CDR3 comprises 14 residues. Trimming at V came to 4 bases and at J to 6 bases, leaving 6 bases not matched to a gene. In germline, CDR1 is LGHDT, CDR2 YNNKEL (reference sequence). The CDR3 is CASSLGTGVGEQYF. CDR3 in DNA: TGTGCCAGCAGCCTCGGGACAGGGGTTGGCGAGCAGTACTTC.

This chain uses TRBV6-5 with TRBJ2-2; D is uncertain. There are 13 residues in the CDR3. Per germline, CDR1 MNHEY and CDR2 SVGAGI. Trimming took 0 bases from V and 5 from J, leaving 4 bases between them. The CDR3 sequence: CASSYSLTGELFF. In DNA form, the CDR3 reads TGTGCCAGCAGTTACTCCCTTACCGGGGAGCTGTTTTTT.

This chain links TRBV5-1 with TRBJ2-1, with 9 bases lining up with TRBD2. This CDR3 is 20 amino acids long. Germline-derived CDR1 and CDR2 are SGHRS and YFSETQ. V was pared by 9 bases and J by 0 bases, with 22 bases of the junction left unmatched. Here the CDR3 reads CAIKTGTRLAETLSYNEQFF. In DNA form, the CDR3 reads TGCGCCATCAAAACCGGGACACGACTAGCGGAGACTCTCTCCTACAATGAGCAGTTCTTC.

The chain combines TRBV28 with TRBJ1-2, with D possibly matching TRBD1 (5 bases). Germline CDR1 and CDR2: MDHEN and SYDVKM. Trimming pared 3 bases from V and 4 bases from J, leaving 12 bases between. The CDR3 contains 14 residues. The CDR3 region is CASSFTTVGYGYTF. Written as DNA, the CDR3 is TGTGCCAGCAGTTTTACGACAGTGGGCTATGGCTACACCTTC.

This clone appeared a single time. V and J are TRBV4-2 and TRBJ2-2; 10 bases fit TRBD1. This CDR3 region has 15 residues. J lost 6 bases, V lost 4 bases, and 5 bases had no gene match. Germline-derived CDR1 and CDR2 are LGHNA and YNFKEQ. The CDR3 loop is CASSPRDRGSGELFF. In DNA, the CDR3 is TGTGCCAGCAGCCCCCGGGACAGGGGATCCGGGGAGCTGTTTTTT.

V is TRBV10-3 and J is TRBJ2-7; D may be TRBD2 (6 bases). The V end was cut by 3 bases, the J end by 0 bases, with 15 bases between. Per the germline V gene, CDR1 is ENHRY and CDR2 is SYGVKD. The CDR3 length is 16 residues. The CDR3 is CAISDGAGIGSYEQYF. CDR3 DNA: TGTGCCATCAGTGATGGGGCGGGAATCGGCTCCTACGAGCAGTACTTC.

V and J are TRBV5-4 and TRBJ2-7, with TRBD1 as a possible D gene (5 bases). The CDR3 is made up of 14 amino acids. Trimming took 7 bases from V and 2 from J, leaving 16 bases between them. Germline CDR1 and CDR2: SGHNT and YYREEE (reference sequence). CDR3 residues: CASGLWGQPYEQYF. CDR3 bases: TGTGCCAGCGGGTTATGGGGCCAGCCCTACGAGCAGTACTTC.